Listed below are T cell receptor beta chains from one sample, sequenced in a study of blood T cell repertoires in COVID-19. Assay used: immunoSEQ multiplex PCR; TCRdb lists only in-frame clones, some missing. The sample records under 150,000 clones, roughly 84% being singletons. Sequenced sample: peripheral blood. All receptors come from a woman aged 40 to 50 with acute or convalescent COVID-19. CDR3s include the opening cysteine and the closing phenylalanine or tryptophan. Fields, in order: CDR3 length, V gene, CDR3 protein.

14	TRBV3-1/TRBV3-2	CASSFTRSEQPQHF
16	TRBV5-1	CASSSITGTGGAVAFF
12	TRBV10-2	CASSDRNTEAFF
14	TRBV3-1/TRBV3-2	CASSLDRADSPLHF
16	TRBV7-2	CASSPQTGLSNQPQHF
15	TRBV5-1	CASSFSSVGPGEQFF
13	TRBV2	CASTRLSLDGYTF
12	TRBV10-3	CATSGSGNTIYF
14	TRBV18	CASSPHPTGNEQFF
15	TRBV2	CASSVGQGAHEKLFF
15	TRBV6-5	CASRSGRDSLNTIYF
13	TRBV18	CASSPDSNEKLFF
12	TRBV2	CASSEEEYEQFF
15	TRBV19	CASSRQALANYGYTF
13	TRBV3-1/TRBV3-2	CASRDEGGTEAFF
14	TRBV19	CASSDRGDGNTIYF
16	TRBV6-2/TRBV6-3	CASSFLPRQGGQPQHF
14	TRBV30	CAWGGGYGNQPQHF
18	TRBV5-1	CASSLAAGAGLKNSPLHF
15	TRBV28	CASSLPTRANEKLFF
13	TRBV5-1	CASTTGDFYEQYF
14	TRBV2	CASSVEGARTEAFF
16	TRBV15	CATGLFGSRGYNEQFF
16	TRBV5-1	CASSPQGGGAAYEQYF
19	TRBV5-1	CASSLKTGDTFRSYNEQFF
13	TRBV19	CASSLIIDQPQHF
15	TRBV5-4	CASSLASDRVYGYTF
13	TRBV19	CASSRLLESEQYF
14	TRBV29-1	CSASRQQGKGGYTF
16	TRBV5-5	CASSLGAMTGGEKLFF
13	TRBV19	CASRDLSSVSQYF
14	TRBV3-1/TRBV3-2	CASSQGQGVTEAFF
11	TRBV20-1	CSLAGPYGYTF
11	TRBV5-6	CASSSGHTAFF
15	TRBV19	CASSISGGAPYEQYF
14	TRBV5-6	CASSWGIRGTGAFF